The rows below give T cell receptor beta chains drawn from one sample of a study of early T cells in non-severe SARS-CoV-2 infection. Each CDR3 protein is one row after TCRdb ran MiXCR on the 5' RACE reads. This table has 20,000 to 25,000 distinct CDR3 sequences, under 4.5% appearing once. The sample was whole blood. These receptors all come from an adult who was a healthcare worker with PCR-confirmed SARS-CoV-2 infection or an uninfected control (not recorded which). Each CDR3 is given with its conserved first and last residue. Each record gives: CDR3 DNA, CDR3 protein, V gene, CDR3 length, D gene, clone size, J gene. The D gene is left open where the match is weak. The size entry is marked missing in some rows and otherwise reads once, few, many or a size class.

TGTGCCAGCAGCCTGGGCTCCTCTCGGGAGACCCAGTACTTC,CASSLGSSRETQYF,TRBV9,14,NA,many,TRBJ2-5
TGTGCCAGCAGCTCCCCGGGACAGCTAGGAAACACCATATATTTT,CASSSPGQLGNTIYF,TRBV5-6,15,TRBD1,few,TRBJ1-3
TGTGCCAGCAGCCTGACCGGGACCCCCGGAAATACGCAGTATTTT,CASSLTGTPGNTQYF,TRBV2,15,NA,many,TRBJ2-3
TGCAGTGCTAGAAACCCCAGGTTCGGGGGAAGGGGGCAGTTCTTC,CSARNPRFGGRGQFF,TRBV20-1,15,NA,few,TRBJ2-1
TGTGCCAGCAGTTCTCCGGACAGGACCTCCTATAATTCACCCCTCCACTTT,CASSSPDRTSYNSPLHF,TRBV27,17,TRBD1,few,TRBJ1-6
TGTGCCAGCAAGGGGAGATATAGGGATGAGCAGTTCTTC,CASKGRYRDEQFF,TRBV28,13,NA,many,TRBJ2-1
TGTGCCAGTAGTATAGGCCCTCTAACAAACTATGGCTACACCTTC,CASSIGPLTNYGYTF,TRBV19,15,NA,few,TRBJ1-2
TGTGCCAGCAGCCAACGGACAGATAATTCACCCCTCCACTTT,CASSQRTDNSPLHF,TRBV3-1,14,NA,many,TRBJ1-6
TGTGCCAGCAGTCCCGGGACAAGGGATCGCAATCAGCCCCAGCATTTT,CASSPGTRDRNQPQHF,TRBV27,16,NA,few,TRBJ1-5
TGTGCCAGCAGCTTCTTAACAGGGGACCCTGAAAAACTGTTTTTT,CASSFLTGDPEKLFF,TRBV7-9,15,TRBD1,many,TRBJ1-4
TGCGCCAGCAGCTGGACCTCCGGGACAGGGGAAGATACGCAGTATTTT,CASSWTSGTGEDTQYF,TRBV5-1,16,TRBD1,many,TRBJ2-3
TGTGCCAGCTCACCACTGGGCCAGGGTGATTCACCCCTCCACTTT,CASSPLGQGDSPLHF,TRBV18,15,NA,NA,TRBJ1-6
TGTGCCATCAGTCCCAACGACGAGCAGTACTTC,CAISPNDEQYF,TRBV10-3,11,NA,many,TRBJ2-7
TGTGCCAGTAGCCGTGCCGGGACTAGCGGGGGACCCTACAATGAGCAGTTCTTC,CASSRAGTSGGPYNEQFF,TRBV19,18,TRBD2,NA,TRBJ2-1
TGTGCCAGTAGTATCCTGGACAGACCAAATGAAAAACTGTTTTTT,CASSILDRPNEKLFF,TRBV19,15,NA,many,TRBJ1-4
TGCAGTGCTAGCGGGGGGCGATTAAGCGAGCAGTACTTC,CSASGGRLSEQYF,TRBV20-1,13,NA,many,TRBJ2-7
TGTGCCAGCAGCATACTGACAGGGAGGTCCTATAATTCACCCCTCCACTTT,CASSILTGRSYNSPLHF,TRBV7-9,17,TRBD1,NA,TRBJ1-6
TGTGCCAGCAGCTTAGCGCTCAGGACAGGGGCTAACTATGGCTACACCTTC,CASSLALRTGANYGYTF,TRBV7-2,17,TRBD1,many,TRBJ1-2
TGCAGCGTTGTCGGCCTAAGGGCCCCCAATGAGCAGTTCTTC,CSVVGLRAPNEQFF,TRBV29-1,14,NA,many,TRBJ2-1
TGTGCCAGCAGTCCGGTGGACAGGGCCTCAAGGTACGAGCAGTACTTC,CASSPVDRASRYEQYF,TRBV12-3/TRBV12-4,16,TRBD1,many,TRBJ2-7
TGTGCCAGCAGCGTAGGATGGGGTGGTATCAGATTATCGAGCTCCTACAATGAGCAGTTCTTC,CASSVGWGGIRLSSSYNEQFF,TRBV9,21,NA,NA,TRBJ2-1
TGTGCCAGCAGTCCCGGACTAGCGGGGGGTAGAGACTTC,CASSPGLAGGRDF,TRBV12-3/TRBV12-4,13,TRBD2,many,TRBJ2-7
TGTGCCAGCTCCGGGGTTACCGGCTATGGCTACACCTTC,CASSGVTGYGYTF,TRBV18,13,NA,many,TRBJ1-2
TGTGCCAGCAGCTTACTGGACGCGGGACAGGGACAAGAGACCCAGTACTTC,CASSLLDAGQGQETQYF,TRBV7-6,17,TRBD1,few,TRBJ2-5
TGTGCCACCAGCGGGGGTGGGAGCAATCAGCCCCAGCATTTT,CATSGGGSNQPQHF,TRBV24-1,14,NA,many,TRBJ1-5
TGTGCCAGCAGCTTTGGGGTGCTAGCCAAAAACATTCAGTACTTC,CASSFGVLAKNIQYF,TRBV11-2,15,NA,many,TRBJ2-4
TGTGCCAGCAGCCATATGGACAGGGCTTTGGGAGAGACCCAGTACTTC,CASSHMDRALGETQYF,TRBV7-9,16,TRBD1,NA,TRBJ2-5
TGTGCCAGCAGCCCTCCCAGGGAGGAGCAGTTCTTC,CASSPPREEQFF,TRBV7-9,12,NA,NA,TRBJ2-1
TGTGCCAGCAGCCCGACAGGAGTAGCGACTGAAGCTTTCTTT,CASSPTGVATEAFF,TRBV7-2,14,NA,many,TRBJ1-1
TGCAGTGCTAGAGTTGGGGCGGGGAAGACCCAGTACTTC,CSARVGAGKTQYF,TRBV20-1,13,NA,many,TRBJ2-5
TGTGCCAGCAGCAAGGAGCGGGGGGCGATTACGCAGTATTTT,CASSKERGAITQYF,TRBV11-2,14,TRBD2,NA,TRBJ2-3
TGTGCCAGCAGTTTATCCGCCGGGACGGACACCATATATTTT,CASSLSAGTDTIYF,TRBV27,14,NA,many,TRBJ1-3
TGTGCCACCATCTCGGGGTCGAGGCTAGCCAAAAACATTCAGTACTTC,CATISGSRLAKNIQYF,TRBV24-1,16,NA,many,TRBJ2-4
TGCAGTGCTAGCGCTAGCGGGACCACAGATACGCAGTATTTT,CSASASGTTDTQYF,TRBV20-1,14,TRBD2,many,TRBJ2-3
TGTGCTAGTGCTCCACTAGCGGGGGACGAGCAGTACTTC,CASAPLAGDEQYF,TRBV12-5,13,TRBD2,many,TRBJ2-7
TGTGCCAGCAGCCTCGTCACTGAAGCTTTCTTT,CASSLVTEAFF,TRBV11-2,11,NA,NA,TRBJ1-1
TGTGCCAGCAGCCCCCAGGGACAGTACAATGAGCAGTTCTTC,CASSPQGQYNEQFF,TRBV7-6,14,TRBD1,few,TRBJ2-1
TGTGCCAGCAGCAAGACCGACAGGGGGAATGAGCAGTTCTTC,CASSKTDRGNEQFF,TRBV12-3/TRBV12-4,14,TRBD1,many,TRBJ2-1
TGCGCCAGCAGCCAAGTCGGGGAGAGCTATGGCTACACCTTC,CASSQVGESYGYTF,TRBV4-3,14,NA,many,TRBJ1-2
TGTGCCAGCACTGGGGATTTGAACACTGAAGCTTTCTTT,CASTGDLNTEAFF,TRBV7-9,13,NA,medium-sized,TRBJ1-1
TGTGCCAGCAACACGGGGGCAGCCAAAAACATTCAGTACTTC,CASNTGAAKNIQYF,TRBV6-1,14,NA,many,TRBJ2-4
TGTGCCAGCAGCTCGGACAGGGGTAATTCACCCCTCCACTTT,CASSSDRGNSPLHF,TRBV7-2,14,TRBD1,medium-sized,TRBJ1-6